The clone carrying this T cell receptor beta chain has more than one count but fewer than ten. What it binds is unknown. Three pairs of healthy female monozygous twins were the donors. Trimming shortened V by 5 bases and J by 6 bases, and 7 bases separated the two germline ends. The CDR3 extends over 11 amino acids. These data are taken from a study of identical twins' blood T cells. Notes on the study in general: Each donor's most abundant TCRbeta clonotypes shared more CDR3 sequences with her twin than unrelated donors.

In the authors' methods: Clonotypes per individual ranged from about 90,000 to nearly 500,000. TCRdb processed the 5' RACE reads anew with MiXCR; each CDR3 protein has one entry. The V and J calls reflect TCRdb's pipeline rather than the authors' work. Altogether about 370,000 distinct CDR3 sequences are present, approximately 30% being singletons, with the ten largest covering 6% to 7%. J is TRBJ1-1 and V is TRBV12-3 or TRBV12-4, with no clear D. The clonotype originates from a woman between 18 and 55 years old in good health. Sequences were obtained from PBMCs. In DNA, the CDR3 is TGTGCCAGCAGTGAGGGTCCTGAAGCTTTCTTT. Protein: CASSEGPEAFF.